This TCR beta chain is from a study of a mutant IDH1 vaccine in newly diagnosed glioma. This table comes from immunoSEQ multiplex PCR, and its TCRdb copy is limited to in-frame clones, with some not included. The profile shows about 84,000 clones, more than 80% of them singletons. On this clone itself: Antigen: not known.

CDR1 and CDR2 from the germline V gene are SQVTM and ANQGSEA. The trim removed 6 bases at V and 8 bases at J, leaving 6 bases unmatched. This CDR3 is 13 amino acids long. This sample's time point: week 47, end of study. The investigators gave 300 ug of mutant IDH1 20-mer peptide in each vaccine dose, together with topical imiquimod. Each astrocytoma in the donors was new, WHO grade 3 or 4, IDH1-mutant and ATRX-lost. The source is a man in his forties with glioma. The V call is TRBV29-1, the J call TRBJ2-1, with 11 positions matching TRBD2. The sample here was PBMCs, taken from a glioma patient whose treatment included an IDH1 peptide vaccine. Here the CDR3 DNA reads TGCAGCGTGCCTAGCGGGAGGATCGATGAGCAGTTCTTC. Its protein product is CSVPSGRIDEQFF.